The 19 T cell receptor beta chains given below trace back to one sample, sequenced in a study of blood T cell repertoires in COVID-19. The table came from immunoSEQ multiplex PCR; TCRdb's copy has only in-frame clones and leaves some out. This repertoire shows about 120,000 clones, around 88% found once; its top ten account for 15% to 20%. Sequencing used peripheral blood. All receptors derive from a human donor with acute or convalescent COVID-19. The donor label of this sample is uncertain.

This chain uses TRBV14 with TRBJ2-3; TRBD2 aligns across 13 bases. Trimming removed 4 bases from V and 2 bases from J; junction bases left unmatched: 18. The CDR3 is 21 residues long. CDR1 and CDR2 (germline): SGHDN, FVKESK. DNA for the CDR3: TGTGCCAGCAGCCCTCTTACAGGACTAGCGGGAGAACCCTTCCACACAGATACGCAGTATTTT. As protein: CASSPLTGLAGEPFHTDTQYF.

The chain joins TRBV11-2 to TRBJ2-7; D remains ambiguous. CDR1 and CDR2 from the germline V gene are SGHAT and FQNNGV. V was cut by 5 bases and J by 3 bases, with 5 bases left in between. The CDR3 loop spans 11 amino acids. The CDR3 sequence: CASSPYYEQYF. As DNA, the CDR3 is TGTGCCAGCAGCCCGTACTACGAGCAGTACTTC.

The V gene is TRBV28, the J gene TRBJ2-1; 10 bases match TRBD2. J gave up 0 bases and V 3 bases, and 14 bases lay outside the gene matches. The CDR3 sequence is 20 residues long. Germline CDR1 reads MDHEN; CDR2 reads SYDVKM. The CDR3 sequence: CASSFPLRLAGLSSYNEQFF. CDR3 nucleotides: TGTGCCAGCAGTTTCCCCCTGCGACTAGCGGGTCTTAGCTCCTACAATGAGCAGTTCTTC.

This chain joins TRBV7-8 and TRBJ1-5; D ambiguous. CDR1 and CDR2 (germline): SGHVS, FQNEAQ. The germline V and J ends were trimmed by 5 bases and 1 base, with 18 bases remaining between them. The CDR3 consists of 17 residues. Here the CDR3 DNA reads TGTGCCAGCAGCCGCCGCTCGGCGGGCCTGAGCAATCAGCCCCAGCATTTT. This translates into CASSRRSAGLSNQPQHF.

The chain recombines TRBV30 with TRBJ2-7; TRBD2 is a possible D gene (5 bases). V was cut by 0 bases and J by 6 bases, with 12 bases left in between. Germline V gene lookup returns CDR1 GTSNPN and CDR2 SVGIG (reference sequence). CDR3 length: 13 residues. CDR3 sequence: CAWSVAGRGEQYF. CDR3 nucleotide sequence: TGTGCCTGGAGTGTGGCAGGCCGGGGCGAGCAGTACTTC.

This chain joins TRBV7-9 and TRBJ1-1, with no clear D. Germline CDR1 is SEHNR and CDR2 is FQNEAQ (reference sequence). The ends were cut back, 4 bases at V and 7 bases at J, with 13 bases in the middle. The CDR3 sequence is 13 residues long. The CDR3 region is CASSSDGSFEAFF. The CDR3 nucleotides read TGTGCCAGCAGCTCAGACGGGAGTTTTGAAGCTTTCTTT.

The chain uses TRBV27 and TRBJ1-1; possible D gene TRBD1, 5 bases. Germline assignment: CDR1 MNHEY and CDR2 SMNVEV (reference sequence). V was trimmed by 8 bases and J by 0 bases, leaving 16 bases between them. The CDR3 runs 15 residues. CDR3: CASSQGGSLNTEAFF. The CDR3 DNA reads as TGTGCCAGCTCTCAGGGAGGGTCCCTGAACACTGAAGCTTTCTTT.

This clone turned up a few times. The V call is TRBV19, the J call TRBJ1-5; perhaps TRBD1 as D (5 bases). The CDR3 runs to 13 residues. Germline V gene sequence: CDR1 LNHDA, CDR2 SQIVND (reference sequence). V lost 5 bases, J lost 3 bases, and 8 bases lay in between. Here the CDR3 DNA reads TGTGCCAGTAGTGACAGTAACAATCAGCCCCAGCATTTT. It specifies CASSDSNNQPQHF.

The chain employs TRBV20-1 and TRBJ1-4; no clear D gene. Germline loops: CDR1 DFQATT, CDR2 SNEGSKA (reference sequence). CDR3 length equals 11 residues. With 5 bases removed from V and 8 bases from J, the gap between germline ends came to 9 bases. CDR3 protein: CSAVYTEKLFF. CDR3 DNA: TGCAGTGCTGTGTACACGGAAAAACTGTTTTTT.

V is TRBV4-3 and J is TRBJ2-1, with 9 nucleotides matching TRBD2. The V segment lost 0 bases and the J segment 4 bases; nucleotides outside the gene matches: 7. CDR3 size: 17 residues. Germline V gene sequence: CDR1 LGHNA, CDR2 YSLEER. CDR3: CASSQDRASGIYNEQFF. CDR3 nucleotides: TGCGCCAGCAGCCAAGATAGGGCTAGCGGGATTTACAATGAGCAGTTCTTC.

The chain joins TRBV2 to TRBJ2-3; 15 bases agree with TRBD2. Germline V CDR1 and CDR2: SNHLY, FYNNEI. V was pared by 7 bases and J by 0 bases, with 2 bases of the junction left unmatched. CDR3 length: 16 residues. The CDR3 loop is CASKGLAGGSTDTQYF. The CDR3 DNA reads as TGTGCCAGCAAAGGACTAGCGGGAGGGAGCACAGATACGCAGTATTTT. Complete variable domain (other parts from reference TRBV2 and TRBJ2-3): EPEVTQTPSHQVTQMGQEVILRCVPISNHLYFYWYRQILGQKVEFLVSFYNNEISEKSEIFDDQFSVERPDGSNFTLKIRSTKLEDSAMYFCASKGLAGGSTDTQYFGPGTRLTVL.

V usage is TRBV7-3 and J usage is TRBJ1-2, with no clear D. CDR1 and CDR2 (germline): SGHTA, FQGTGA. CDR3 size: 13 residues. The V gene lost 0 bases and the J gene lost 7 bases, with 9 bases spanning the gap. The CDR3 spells CASSLTPESGYTF. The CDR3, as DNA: TGTGCCAGCAGCTTAACTCCAGAATCTGGCTACACCTTC.

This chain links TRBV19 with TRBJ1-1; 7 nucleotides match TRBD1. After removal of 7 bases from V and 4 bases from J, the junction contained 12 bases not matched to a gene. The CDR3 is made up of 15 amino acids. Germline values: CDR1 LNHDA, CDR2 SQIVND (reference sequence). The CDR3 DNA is TGTGCCAGTACCCAGCCGACAGGGTTGGTCACTGAAGCTTTCTTT. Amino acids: CASTQPTGLVTEAFF.

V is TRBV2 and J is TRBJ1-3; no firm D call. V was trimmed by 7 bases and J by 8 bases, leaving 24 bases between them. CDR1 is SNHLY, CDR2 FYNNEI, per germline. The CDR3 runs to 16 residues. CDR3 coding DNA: TGTGCCAGCACCGAAAGCCCCCCGGGGAGAGGGCACACCATATATTTT. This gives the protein CASTESPPGRGHTIYF.

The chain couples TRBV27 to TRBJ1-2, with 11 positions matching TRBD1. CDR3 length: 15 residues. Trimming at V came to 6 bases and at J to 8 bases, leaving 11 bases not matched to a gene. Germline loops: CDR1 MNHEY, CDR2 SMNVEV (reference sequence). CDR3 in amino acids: CASRDWTGGTGGYTF. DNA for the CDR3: TGTGCCAGCAGGGACTGGACAGGGGGCACTGGGGGCTACACCTTC.

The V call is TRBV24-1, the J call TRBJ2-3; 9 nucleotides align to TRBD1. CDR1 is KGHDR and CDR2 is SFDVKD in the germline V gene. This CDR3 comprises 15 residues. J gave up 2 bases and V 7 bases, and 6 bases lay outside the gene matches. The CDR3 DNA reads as TGTGCCACCAGGCCGGGACAGGGAATCACAGATACGCAGTATTTT. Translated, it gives CATRPGQGITDTQYF.

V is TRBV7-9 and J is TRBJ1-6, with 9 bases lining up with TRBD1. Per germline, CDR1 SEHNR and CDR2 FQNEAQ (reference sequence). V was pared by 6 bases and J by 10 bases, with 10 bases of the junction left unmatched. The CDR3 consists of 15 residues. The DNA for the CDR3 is TGTGCCAGCAGACCTCCGGGACAGGGTGACTCACCCCTCCACTTT. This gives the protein CASRPPGQGDSPLHF.

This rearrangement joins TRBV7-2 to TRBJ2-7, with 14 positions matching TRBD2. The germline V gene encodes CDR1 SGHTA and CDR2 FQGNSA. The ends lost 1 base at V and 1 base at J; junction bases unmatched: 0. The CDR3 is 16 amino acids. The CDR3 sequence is CASSLGLAGGSYEQYF. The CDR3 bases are TGTGCCAGCAGCTTAGGACTAGCGGGAGGGTCCTACGAGCAGTACTTC.

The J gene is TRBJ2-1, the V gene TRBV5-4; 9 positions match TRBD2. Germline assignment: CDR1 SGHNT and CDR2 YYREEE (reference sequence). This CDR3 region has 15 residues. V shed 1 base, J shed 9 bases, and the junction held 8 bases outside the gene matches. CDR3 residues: CASSLLAGGLGEQFF. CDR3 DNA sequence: TGTGCCAGCAGCTTGTTGGCGGGGGGGCTCGGTGAGCAGTTCTTC.